Shown below are 23 T cell receptor beta chains from a single sample sequenced in a study of T-cell reconstitution after alpha-beta-depleted transplantation in children. Unique molecular identifiers tagged the TCRbeta library. Using its own MiXCR run on the PCR reads, TCRdb lists one record per CDR3 protein. The data show about 470,000 distinct CDR3 sequences, with roughly 44% seen just once and around a quarter held by the top ten. This specimen consisted of PBMCs, obtained before TCRalphabeta/CD19-depleted stem cell transplant. The receptors were sampled from a girl aged 2-15 years with aplastic anemia, due to receive a stem cell transplant.

This clonotype has a single count. The gene calls are TRBV20-1 and TRBJ2-3; the D call may be TRBD1 or TRBD2 (5 bases each). CDR1 DFQATT and CDR2 SNEGSKA come from the germline V gene (reference sequence). The ends were cut back, 0 bases at V and 2 bases at J, with 15 bases in the middle. The CDR3 runs 16 residues. CDR3 nucleotide sequence: TGCAGTGCTAGAGATATAGGAGACGGGGCCACAGATACGCAGTATTTT. Its protein is CSARDIGDGATDTQYF.

This chain joins TRBV28 and TRBJ2-1, with 11 bases identical to TRBD2. CDR3 size: 15 residues. Germline CDR1 MDHEN, CDR2 SYDVKM. The ends lost 3 bases at V and 7 bases at J; junction bases unmatched: 5. In DNA form, the CDR3 reads TGTGCCAGCAGTTTCCTACGGACTAGCGGGAATGAGCAGTTCTTC. Its translation is CASSFLRTSGNEQFF. Using reference TRBV28 and TRBJ2-1 for the parts outside the CDR3, the full variable domain is DVKVTQSSRYLVKRTGEKVFLECVQDMDHENMFWYRQDPGLGLRLIYFSYDVKMKEKGDIPEGYSVSREKKERFSLILESASTNQTSMYLCASSFLRTSGNEQFFGPGTRLTVL.

The sample holds many counts of this clonotype. CDR3: CASSLTGRDYGYTF. The CDR3 nucleotides are TGTGCCAGCAGCTTAACGGGCAGGGACTATGGCTACACCTTC. The chain joins TRBV7-9 to TRBJ1-2, with D perhaps matching TRBD1 (5 bases). Trimming removed 2 bases at V and 3 bases at J, with 10 bases between. Germline assignment: CDR1 SEHNR and CDR2 FQNEAQ (reference sequence). The CDR3 is 14 amino acids.

This clonotype has a single count. A much larger clone differs from this one at a single base, so this may be a read error. The rearrangement joins TRBV6-4 to TRBJ2-7, with TRBD1 matching over 7 bases. CDR1 is MRHNA, CDR2 SNTAGT, per germline. The CDR3 covers 12 residues. Trimming removed 6 bases from V and 6 bases from J; junction bases left unmatched: 5. The chain's CDR3 is CASRTGLGEQYF. The CDR3 nucleotides read TGTGCCAGCAGGACAGGGTTAGGCGAGCAGTACTTC.

V is TRBV28 and J is TRBJ2-3; the match to TRBD1 covers 8 bases. CDR1 MDHEN and CDR2 SYDVKM come from the germline V gene. There are 14 residues in the CDR3. With 10 bases clipped from V and 0 bases from J, the junction kept 6 bases outside the gene matches. The CDR3 is CATAGGASTDTQYF. DNA of the CDR3: TGTGCCACTGCAGGGGGCGCGAGCACAGATACGCAGTATTTT.

This clonotype has just a few counts. The gene calls are TRBV7-9 and TRBJ2-7, with a weak D call TRBD2 (5 bases). In germline, CDR1 is SEHNR, CDR2 FQNEAQ (reference sequence). V gave up 7 bases and J gave up 7 bases, with 11 bases separating them. This CDR3 comprises 11 residues. The chain's CDR3 is CASNSGMEQYF. The DNA for the CDR3 is TGTGCCAGCAACAGCGGTATGGAGCAGTACTTC.

This clonotype was picked up one time. The chain links TRBV5-1 to TRBJ2-1; 11 nucleotides line up with TRBD1. The CDR3 totals 16 residues. V trimming: 6 bases; J trimming: 3 bases; junction bases outside the gene matches: 8. Per germline, CDR1 SGHRS and CDR2 YFSETQ. CDR3 amino acids: CASTLSGTGGYNEQFF. The CDR3 DNA is TGCGCCAGCACCCTTTCCGGGACAGGGGGCTACAATGAGCAGTTCTTC.

This sequence joins TRBV6-1 and TRBJ2-2; no clear D. The CDR3 spans 13 residues. CDR1 and CDR2 (germline): MNHNS, SASEGT. Trimming removed 6 bases at V and 8 bases at J, with 13 bases between. CDR3 region: CASRGQQLGELFF. The CDR3 nucleotides read TGTGCCAGCAGGGGCCAGCAATTGGGGGAGCTGTTTTTT.

In its sample, this clonotype was seen many times. CDR3 amino acids: CSVIATSSSAARYF. The CDR3 coding sequence is TGCAGCGTTATCGCGACTAGCTCTTCGGCCGCGCGGTACTTC. The chain employs TRBV29-1 and TRBJ2-7; 7 bases match TRBD2. Germline values: CDR1 SQVTM, CDR2 ANQGSEA. The CDR3 covers 14 residues. With 5 bases clipped from V and 12 bases from J, the junction kept 19 bases outside the gene matches.

This clonotype was detected only a few times. The gene calls are TRBV29-1 and TRBJ2-3, with no clear D. Germline CDR1 SQVTM, CDR2 ANQGSEA. The CDR3 extends over 10 amino acids. V lost 7 bases and J 5 bases, leaving 7 bases between the germline ends. The CDR3 coding sequence is TGCAGCGGTCATATAGATACGCAGTATTTT. Translation gives CSGHIDTQYF.

The V call is TRBV28, the J call TRBJ1-5, with 7 bases matching TRBD1. The CDR3 totals 15 residues. In germline, CDR1 is MDHEN, CDR2 SYDVKM. The trim removed 10 bases at V and 3 bases at J, leaving 12 bases unmatched. Here the CDR3 reads CAMGRGDSPNQPQHF. The CDR3 DNA is TGTGCCATGGGCCGCGGGGACAGCCCCAATCAGCCCCAGCATTTT.

The genes are TRBV5-1 and TRBJ2-6; 7 positions agree with TRBD1. This CDR3 has 17 residues. Losses at the gene ends were 2 bases for V and 1 base for J; bases not matched to a gene: 6. The germline gives CDR1 SGHRS, CDR2 YFSETQ. The CDR3 DNA reads as TGCGCCAGCAGCTTTGGACAGGCAGCTTCTGGGGCCAACGTCCTGACTTTC. Its protein is CASSFGQAASGANVLTF. The whole variable domain, filled in from reference TRBV5-1 and TRBJ2-6, reads KAGVTQTPRYLIKTRGQQVTLSCSPISGHRSVSWYQQTPGQGLQFLFEYFSETQRNKGNFPGRFSGRQFSNSRSEMNVSTLELGDSALYLCASSFGQAASGANVLTFGAGSRLTVL.

V usage is TRBV6-2 or TRBV6-3 and J usage is TRBJ2-1, with a weak D call TRBD2 (5 bases). CDR3 length: 13 amino acids. CDR1 is MNHEY, CDR2 SVGEGT, per germline. V lost 8 bases and J 3 bases, leaving 11 bases between the germline ends. CDR3 amino acids: CASGLALYNEQFF. As DNA, the CDR3 is TGTGCCAGCGGCCTAGCCCTCTACAATGAGCAGTTCTTC.

The chain carries TRBV12-3 or TRBV12-4 and TRBJ2-2; TRBD1 aligns across 12 bases. The V segment lost 6 bases and the J segment 7 bases; nucleotides outside the gene matches: 6. The CDR3 contains 15 residues. CDR3: CASRGQGASGGELFF. As DNA, the CDR3 is TGTGCCAGCAGGGGACAGGGGGCATCTGGCGGGGAGCTGTTTTTT.

V is TRBV25-1 and J is TRBJ2-3, with TRBD2 matching 9 bases. CDR1 is MGHDK, CDR2 SYGVNS, per germline. The CDR3 loop spans 15 amino acids. Trimming removed 2 bases from V and 2 bases from J; junction bases left unmatched: 2. The CDR3 spells CASSELAGNTDTQYF. The CDR3 nucleotides read TGTGCCAGCAGTGAACTAGCGGGAAACACAGATACGCAGTATTTT.

This clonotype has ten or more counts. The chain uses TRBV15 and TRBJ1-1, with D possibly being TRBD1 (5 bases). This CDR3 comprises 13 residues. Deletions cut 0 bases from V and 7 bases from J, with 9 bases between. Per the germline V gene, CDR1 is LNHNV and CDR2 is YYDKDF (reference sequence). The CDR3 DNA reads as TGTGCCACCAGCAGAGACCGACAGTTTGAAGCTTTCTTT. This sequence encodes CATSRDRQFEAFF. The full variable domain, with the rest looked up from reference TRBV15 and TRBJ1-1, is DAMVIQNPRYQVTQFGKPVTLSCSQTLNHNVMYWYQQKSSQAPKLLFHYYDKDFNNEADTPDNFQSRRPNTSFCFLDIRSPGLGDTAMYLCATSRDRQFEAFFGQGTRLTVV.

The genes are TRBV20-1 and TRBJ1-5, with 9 nucleotides matching TRBD1. This CDR3 comprises 17 residues. Germline V gene data show CDR1 as DFQATT and CDR2 as SNEGSKA (reference sequence). After removal of 6 bases from V and 1 base from J, the junction contained 13 bases not matched to a gene. The CDR3: CSAPTGGGFSSNQPQHF. The CDR3 DNA follows: TGCAGTGCCCCGACAGGGGGGGGTTTTAGCAGCAATCAGCCCCAGCATTTT.

The rearrangement links TRBV7-3 to TRBJ2-3, with 10 bases aligning to TRBD2. Germline trimming cut 1 base from V and 2 bases from J; bases unmatched to any gene: 6. The CDR3 sequence is 17 residues long. Germline V gene sequence: CDR1 SGHTA, CDR2 FQGTGA. The CDR3 bases are TGTGCCAGCAGCTTAAGTCAGCGGGGGGGCCTCACAGATACGCAGTATTTT. It translates to CASSLSQRGGLTDTQYF.

The V call is TRBV28, the J call TRBJ2-5, with 7 bases lining up with TRBD2. The CDR3 loop spans 16 amino acids. V shed 2 bases, J shed 1 base, and the junction held 7 bases outside the gene matches. CDR1 and CDR2 from the germline V gene are MDHEN and SYDVKM. The CDR3 coding sequence is TGTGCCAGCAGTTTAAGGCGGGCTAGCGGCCAAGAGACCCAGTACTTC. Its protein is CASSLRRASGQETQYF.

The rearrangement joins TRBV12-3 or TRBV12-4 to TRBJ2-7; tentatively, D is TRBD1 (5 bases). Trimming took 8 bases from V and 7 from J, leaving 15 bases between them. CDR3 size: 12 residues. As DNA, the CDR3 is TGTGCCAGCCTGCAGGGAAAAGGAGAGCAGTACTTC. It is translated as CASLQGKGEQYF.

This chain links TRBV7-9 with TRBJ2-1, with 10 bases matching TRBD2. The CDR3 sequence is 16 residues long. With V trimmed by 4 bases and J by 1 base, 4 bases remained unmatched. Germline V gene sequence: CDR1 SEHNR, CDR2 FQNEAQ (reference sequence). The CDR3 loop reads CASSSTSGMSYNEQFF. The DNA for the CDR3 is TGTGCCAGCAGCTCTACTAGCGGGATGTCCTACAATGAGCAGTTCTTC.

At least ten counts were recorded for this clonotype. The chain links TRBV5-1 to TRBJ2-5, with TRBD2 matching over 8 bases. CDR3 size: 14 residues. The germline V gene has CDR1 SGHRS and CDR2 YFSETQ. Unmatched junction bases numbered 2, after V lost 0 bases and J lost 4 bases. CDR3 in amino acids: CASSLDRGGETQYF. CDR3 bases: TGCGCCAGCAGCTTGGACCGGGGGGGAGAGACCCAGTACTTC.

The chain uses TRBV7-6 and TRBJ2-4, with D possibly TRBD1 on 5 matching bases. The CDR3 has 17 residues. Trimming stripped 6 bases from V and 6 bases from J, with 24 bases between. Germline CDR1 is SGHVS and CDR2 is FNYEAQ. CDR3 residues: CASSPLTQGAKGNIQYF. DNA of the CDR3: TGTGCCAGCAGTCCCTTGACCCAGGGTGCGAAGGGAAACATTCAGTACTTC.